The 20 T cell receptor beta chains presented below share a single source sample, sequenced in a study of siplizumab effects on memory and regulatory T cells. This table comes from immunoSEQ multiplex PCR, and its TCRdb copy is limited to in-frame clones, with some not included. The repertoire holds some 56,000 clones, with about 98% as singletons. The sequenced material came from naive CD8+ T cells sorted from blood. The receptors originated from a human donor in good health.

The V and J genes are TRBV5-6 and TRBJ2-1; D perhaps matches TRBD1 (5 bases). V lost 0 bases and J lost 8, with 9 bases in between. Germline assignment: CDR1 SGHDT and CDR2 YYEEEE. CDR3 size: 13 residues. Written as DNA, the CDR3 is TGTGCCAGCAGCTTGGCCAGGGAAGATGAGCAGTTCTTC. Translation gives CASSLAREDEQFF.

The chain recombines TRBV15 with TRBJ1-5; D uncertain. The CDR3 covers 13 residues. Trimming took 0 bases from V and 11 from J, leaving 11 bases between them. CDR1 and CDR2 (germline): LNHNV, YYDKDF (reference sequence). The CDR3 region has the DNA TGTGCCACCAGCAGAGATCGGGCCTCGGCCCAGCATTTT. Its translation is CATSRDRASAQHF.

This clone appeared once. The rearrangement links TRBV9 to TRBJ2-7; tentative D call: TRBD2 (5 bases). The CDR3 consists of 15 residues. The germline V and J ends were trimmed by 4 bases and 0 bases, with 14 bases remaining between them. The germline V gene encodes CDR1 SGDLS and CDR2 YYNGEE. The CDR3 DNA is TGTGCCAGCAGCCCCGGAGGACTGTACTCCTACGAGCAGTACTTC. Protein product: CASSPGGLYSYEQYF.

This sequence joins TRBV11-2 and TRBJ2-1, with D uncertain. This CDR3 has 11 residues. V gave up 0 bases and J gave up 10 bases, with 4 bases separating them. Germline CDR1 is SGHAT and CDR2 is FQNNGV. DNA of the CDR3: TGTGCCAGCAGCTTAGAACTAGAGCAGTTCTTC. This sequence encodes CASSLELEQFF.

V usage is TRBV9 and J usage is TRBJ2-5; no definite D call. This CDR3 is built from 15 residues. Germline V CDR1 and CDR2: SGDLS, YYNGEE. V lost 3 bases, J lost 2 bases, and 14 bases lay in between. The CDR3 DNA follows: TGTGCCAGCAGCGCCGAGACCCAAGGTCAAGAGACCCAGTACTTC. This sequence encodes CASSAETQGQETQYF.

The chain carries TRBV7-9 and TRBJ1-4; D unresolved. The CDR3 extends over 15 amino acids. CDR1 SEHNR and CDR2 FQNEAQ come from the germline V gene (reference sequence). The germline V and J ends were trimmed by 4 bases and 8 bases, with 17 bases remaining between them. For the CDR3, the DNA is TGTGCCAGCAGCTCAGGTGGCTGGGCGGAGGAAAAACTGTTTTTT. Protein: CASSSGGWAEEKLFF.

The V gene is TRBV7-9, the J gene TRBJ2-5, with D hard to call. CDR1 and CDR2 from the germline V gene are SEHNR and FQNEAQ (reference sequence). This CDR3 has 12 amino acids. V was trimmed by 5 bases and J by 2 bases, leaving 6 bases between them. CDR3 amino acids: CASSNKQETQYF. The CDR3 coding sequence is TGTGCCAGCAGCAACAAACAAGAGACCCAGTACTTC. The full variable domain, with the rest looked up from reference TRBV7-9 and TRBJ2-5, is DTGVSQNPRHKITKRGQNVTFRCDPISEHNRLYWYRQTLGQGPEFLTYFQNEAQLEKSRLLSDRFSAERPKGSFSTLEIQRTEQGDSAMYLCASSNKQETQYFGPGTRLLVL.

The gene calls are TRBV28 and TRBJ2-7; no firm D call. The CDR3 is 14 amino acids. V lost 6 bases and J lost 2, with 14 bases in between. Germline V gene lookup returns CDR1 MDHEN and CDR2 SYDVKM. CDR3 in amino acids: CASRPGLEAYEQYF. The CDR3 DNA follows: TGTGCCAGCAGACCCGGGCTAGAGGCCTACGAGCAGTACTTC.

The gene calls are TRBV11-3 and TRBJ2-1; 10 bases are a match to TRBD2. This CDR3 comprises 14 residues. V gave up 4 bases and J gave up 6 bases; unmatched junction bases: 3. Germline V gives CDR1 SGHNT, CDR2 YENEEA. The chain's CDR3 is CASSSRTSGNEQFF. The CDR3 DNA sequence: TGTGCCAGCAGCTCGCGGACTAGCGGCAATGAGCAGTTCTTC.

A single count supports this clone. DNA for the CDR3: TGTGCCACCAGAGGCAGCGGGGGTTCCTCCTACAATGAGCAGTTCTTC. It codes for CATRGSGGSSYNEQFF. V is TRBV15 and J is TRBJ2-1, with TRBD2 matching 8 bases. This CDR3 is 16 amino acids long. Germline CDR1 is LNHNV and CDR2 is YYDKDF (reference sequence). Trimming took 6 bases from V and 0 from J; bases not matched to a gene: 7.

The chain couples TRBV9 to TRBJ2-7, with 12 positions matching TRBD2. The CDR3 length is 16 residues. V trimming: 4 bases; J trimming: 4 bases; junction bases outside the gene matches: 9. Per germline, CDR1 SGDLS and CDR2 YYNGEE. CDR3 loop: CASSPSSGRGKYEQYF. The CDR3, as DNA: TGTGCCAGCAGCCCCTCTAGCGGGAGGGGTAAATACGAGCAGTACTTC.

Only one count was recorded for this clone. A junction boundary mismatches the germline segment, possibly from a read error. V usage is TRBV6-6 and J usage is TRBJ2-7; D remains ambiguous. This CDR3 spans 15 amino acids. The germline gives CDR1 MNHNY, CDR2 SVGAGI (reference sequence). The CDR3 DNA sequence: TGTGCCAGCAGTGACTCGAATTACTTCGGCCACGAGCAGTACTTC. Encoded protein: CASSDSNYFGHEQYF.

The chain is built from TRBV5-1 and TRBJ1-3; 7 positions agree with TRBD1. V shed 4 bases, J shed 1 base, and the junction held 2 bases outside the gene matches. CDR1 and CDR2 (germline): SGHRS, YFSETQ. This CDR3 has 14 residues. The CDR3 protein is CASSMGQSGNTIYF. CDR3 in DNA: TGCGCCAGCAGCATGGGACAGTCTGGAAACACCATATATTTT.

V usage is TRBV6-1 and J usage is TRBJ1-5, with 8 positions matching TRBD1. V lost 7 bases to trimming and J lost 6 bases; unmatched junction nucleotides: 5. The CDR3 loop spans 13 amino acids. Germline CDR1 reads MNHNS; CDR2 reads SASEGT. Here the CDR3 DNA reads TGTGCCAGCAATACAGGGGGTGGTCAGCCCCAGCATTTT. Its protein product is CASNTGGGQPQHF.

This clone was seen only once. The gene calls are TRBV7-8 and TRBJ1-5; D is unclear. Germline V CDR1 and CDR2: SGHVS, FQNEAQ. V was cut by 2 bases and J by 6 bases, with 14 bases left in between. This CDR3 region has 15 residues. CDR3 loop: CASSLIGSGGQPQHF. The DNA for the CDR3 is TGTGCCAGCAGCTTAATCGGTTCGGGCGGTCAGCCCCAGCATTTT.

The rearrangement uses TRBV27 and TRBJ1-2; 9 positions agree with TRBD1. Germline V CDR1 and CDR2: MNHEY, SMNVEV (reference sequence). V dropped 5 bases and J dropped 4; count of bases not matched to a gene: 2. This CDR3 region has 13 residues. The CDR3 loop reads CASSTGGLYGYTF. The CDR3 bases are TGTGCCAGCAGTACAGGGGGCCTCTATGGCTACACCTTC.

The chain has TRBV6-1 and TRBJ1-2, with D unclear. CDR1 and CDR2 (germline): MNHNS, SASEGT. The ends were cut back, 10 bases at V and 3 bases at J, with 18 bases in the middle. CDR3 length: 14 residues. CDR3 region: CANEEPFGYYGYTF. In DNA form, the CDR3 reads TGTGCCAATGAAGAACCCTTTGGGTACTATGGCTACACCTTC.

This chain uses TRBV2 with TRBJ1-3; D is ambiguous. V lost 5 bases, J lost 4 bases, and 12 bases lay in between. Germline V lookup: CDR1 SNHLY, CDR2 FYNNEI. This CDR3 has 14 residues. The CDR3 sequence is CASSSRVAGNTIYF. In DNA, the CDR3 is TGTGCCAGCAGTTCCCGAGTGGCGGGAAACACCATATATTTT.

This chain joins TRBV19 and TRBJ1-1, with D unresolved. V lost 5 bases, J lost 4 bases, and 14 bases lay in between. This CDR3 spans 14 amino acids. Looked up from germline, CDR1 is LNHDA and CDR2 is SQIVND (reference sequence). This CDR3 is CASSLRPGSTEAFF. The CDR3 nucleotides are TGTGCCAGTAGTCTCCGCCCTGGGAGCACTGAAGCTTTCTTT.

This chain uses TRBV4-1 with TRBJ2-7; 12 bases are shared with TRBD2. Looked up from germline, CDR1 is MGHRA and CDR2 is YSYEKL. This CDR3 has 14 residues. J was trimmed by 4 bases and V by 3 bases; bases with no gene match: 1. CDR3 in amino acids: CASSQTSGRYEQYF. As DNA, the CDR3 is TGCGCCAGCAGCCAGACTAGCGGGAGATACGAGCAGTACTTC.